Listed below are T cell receptor beta chains from one sample, sequenced in a study of tumor and adjacent non-tumor tissue in lung cancer. TCRdb recomputed calls from the multiplex PCR reads with MiXCR, one row per CDR3 protein. The data contain 200,000 or so distinct CDR3 sequences, 70% to 75% of them singletons. Sequenced material: lung tumor tissue. These receptors were collected from a man aged 60-69 years with non-small cell lung cancer. CDR3s include the opening cysteine and the closing phenylalanine or tryptophan. The D gene is left open where the match is weak. The size entry is marked missing in some rows and otherwise reads once, few, many or a size class.

>TRBD2|16|TRBJ2-3|.|TRBV11-3
TGTGCCAGCATCCTTGGACTAGCGGAGAGCACAGATATGCAGTATTTT
CASILGLAESTDMQYF
>TRBD2|16|TRBJ2-3|.|TRBV11-3
TGTGCCAGCAGCCTGTTAGCGGGGGAGAGAACAGATACGCACTATTTT
CASSLLAGERTDTHYF
>.|13|TRBJ2-2|few|TRBV5-6
TGTGCCAGCAGCTTCCCGAACACCGGGGAGCTGTTTTTT
CASSFPNTGELFF
>.|13|TRBJ2-4|.|TRBV11-3
TGTGCCAGCAGGGCCGCGGGGACAAACATTCAGCATTTC
CASRAAGTNIQHF
>TRBD2|19|TRBJ2-6|.|TRBV20-1
TGCAGTGCTAGAGGGGGCGTCTCGCGGGGGGGCAGTGAGGCCAACGTCCTGACTTTC
CSARGGVSRGGSEANVLTF
>.|14|TRBJ1-6|.|TRBV6-5
TGTGCCAGCAGCCGAGCCGGCAGAAAATCACCCCTCCACTTT
CASSRAGRKSPLHF
>.|18|TRBJ2-1|once|TRBV6-5
TGTGCCAACAGTCCGGACGGGACGTCCGCGATTCCCTACAATGATCAGTTCTTC
CANSPDGTSAIPYNDQFF
>TRBD2|14|TRBJ2-1|.|TRBV28
TGTGCCAGCATGTATAGCGGGGGGGCTCATGAGCAGTTCTTC
CASMYSGGAHEQFF
>.|14|TRBJ1-1|many|TRBV20-1
TGCAGTGCCAGATTCCAGGAGCTTAACACTGAAGCTTTCTTT
CSARFQELNTEAFF
>.|13|TRBJ2-3|.|TRBV12-3/TRBV12-4
TGTGCGAACGCCGCCGTTAGCACAGATACGCAGTATTTT
CANAAVSTDTQYF
>TRBD1|14|TRBJ1-1|medium-sized|TRBV12-3/TRBV12-4
TGTGCCAGCACTACAGGGGAGGGCTGGACTGAAGCTTTCTTT
CASTTGEGWTEAFF
>.|13|TRBJ1-2|many|TRBV28
TGTGCCAGCAGTATTGGGGCAGGGGTGGGCTACACCTTC
CASSIGAGVGYTF
>.|13|TRBJ2-5|.|TRBV12-3/TRBV12-4
TGTACCAGCAGTTTGGGGGTTCGGGAGACCCAGTACTTC
CTSSLGVRETQYF
>.|13|TRBJ1-1|.|TRBV20-1
TGCAGAGGAACGACGGGAGTTAACACTGTAGCTTTCTTT
CRGTTGVNTVAFF
>TRBD1|13|TRBJ2-5|.|TRBV11-2
TGTGCCAGCACCTCCACAGGGGAAGAGACCAAGTACTTC
CASTSTGEETKYF
>.|14|TRBJ2-3|.|TRBV7-9
TGTGCCAGCAGCGGGTGGAGTTGGAATCAGCCCCAGTATTTT
CASSGWSWNQPQYF
>.|15|TRBJ1-5|.|TRBV20-1
TGCAGTGCTAGATCGGGGGGTCAGGACAATCAGCCCCAGCATTTT
CSARSGGQDNQPQHF
>.|13|TRBJ2-2|.|TRBV6-2/TRBV6-3
TGTGCCAGCAGACATGGATTTGGCGGGGAACTGTTTTTT
CASRHGFGGELFF
>.|12|TRBJ2-3|.|TRBV11-1
TGTGCCGGCAGCTTATCTTACGATACGCAGTATTTT
CAGSLSYDTQYF
>TRBD1|13|TRBJ1-2|few|TRBV30
TGTGCCTGGAGTCCGACAGGGGGCGTGAGCTACACCTTC
CAWSPTGGVSYTF
>.|12|TRBJ2-5|few|TRBV10-2
TGCGCCAGCGGCCTAGTGAGGGAGACCCAGTACTTC
CASGLVRETQYF
>.|15|TRBJ2-7|.|TRBV5-4
TGTGCCAGCAACTTATGGGGGGCGGGATTCTACGAGCAGTACTTC
CASNLWGAGFYEQYF
>.|14|TRBJ2-1|.|TRBV12-3/TRBV12-4
TGTGCCAGCAGTTGGATGGGCTCCTACAATGTGCAGTTCTTC
CASSWMGSYNVQFF
>TRBD2|16|TRBJ2-7|.|TRBV13
TGTGCCAGCAGCCCTCAGTTGGCGGGAGGTATCTACGAGCAGTACTTC
CASSPQLAGGIYEQYF
>.|17|TRBJ2-7|.|TRBV6-1
TGTGCCAGCACCCCCCAAGGATCAAGGAGGACTCCCTACGAGCAGTACTTC
CASTPQGSRRTPYEQYF
>TRBD1|17|TRBJ2-7|once|TRBV7-8
TGTGCCAGCAGCTCATCCGGGACAGGGGGTATTCCCTACGAGCAGTATTTC
CASSSSGTGGIPYEQYF
>TRBD1|17|TRBJ2-7|many|TRBV6-1
TGTGCCAGCAGTAAAAACCTTCGACAGGGTGGGTCCTACGAGCAGTACTTC
CASSKNLRQGGSYEQYF
>.|14|TRBJ2-6|.|TRBV11-2
TGTGCCAGCAGTCCTATTTCTGGAACCAACGTCCTAACTTTC
CASSPISGTNVLTF
>TRBD1|14|TRBJ1-2|.|TRBV12-3/TRBV12-4
TGTGCCAGCATTCTGGGACAGGGGATTGGTGGCTACACCTTC
CASILGQGIGGYTF
>TRBD1|15|TRBJ1-1|.|TRBV5-1
TGCGCCAGCAGCTTGTCACAGGGGGTGGGCACTGAAGCTTTCTTT
CASSLSQGVGTEAFF
>.|12|TRBJ2-5|.|TRBV20-1
TGCAGTGCTAGCGGGCGGAGGTGGGCCCAGCACTTC
CSASGRRWAQHF
>.|13|TRBJ1-6|.|TRBV4-1
TGCGCCAGCAGCCATCAAAGCGATTCACCCCTCCACTTT
CASSHQSDSPLHF
>.|15|TRBJ1-3|few|TRBV12-3/TRBV12-4
TGTGCCAGCAGTTCCACGAATGGGGGAGGAAACACCATATATTTT
CASSSTNGGGNTIYF
>TRBD2|15|TRBJ2-2|many|TRBV11-3
TGTGCCAGCAGCTTAGCGGGACTAGAGACCGGGGAGCTGTTTTTT
CASSLAGLETGELFF
>.|15|TRBJ1-2|few|TRBV14
TGTGCCAGCAGCCAAGACCTCATCGGGGGCTATGGCTACACCTTC
CASSQDLIGGYGYTF
>.|15|TRBJ2-3|.|TRBV21-1
TGTGCCAGCAGCCTACAGGGGGCGCTAACAGAAACGCAGTATTTT
CASSLQGALTETQYF
>.|14|TRBJ2-3|.|TRBV20-1
TGCAGTGCCCGAGAGGGCGGTAGGGAAGATACGCAGTATTTT
CSAREGGREDTQYF
>TRBD2|18|TRBJ2-6|.|TRBV11-2
TGTGCCAACAGTCCAACTAGCGGGGGAGCCACTGAGACCAACGTCCTGACTTTC
CANSPTSGGATETNVLTF
>.|15|TRBJ1-4|few|TRBV6-1
TGTGCCAGCAGTGAAGGGGTCAGGGCCAATGAAAAACTGTTTTTT
CASSEGVRANEKLFF
>.|13|TRBJ1-2|few|TRBV14
TGTGCCAGCAGCCAAGGACGGAGCTATGGCTACACCTTC
CASSQGRSYGYTF
>TRBD2|14|TRBJ2-5|.|TRBV11-2
TGTGCCAGCAGTTGGGGAGGGGCCGAAGAGACCCAGTACTTT
CASSWGGAEETQYF
>.|14|TRBJ2-1|few|TRBV6-1
TGTGCCAGCAGGCGTCCGAGCTCCTACAATGAGCAGTTCTTC
CASRRPSSYNEQFF
>.|11|TRBJ2-5|few|TRBV28
TGTGCCAGCAGTTTTTTTGGGACCCAGTACTTC
CASSFFGTQYF
>.|16|TRBJ2-7|.|TRBV28
TGTGCCAGCAGTTCCCCCGGATGGGTACATTCCTACGAGCAGTACTTC
CASSSPGWVHSYEQYF
>.|16|TRBJ2-1|few|TRBV11-3
TGTGCCAGTAACTTATCCTGGCCGAGCTCCTACAATGAGCAGTTCTTC
CASNLSWPSSYNEQFF
>.|11|TRBJ2-5|.|TRBV6-2/TRBV6-3
TGTGCCGGCAGTAACCAGGAGACCCAGTACTTC
CAGSNQETQYF
>.|16|TRBJ1-6|.|TRBV12-3/TRBV12-4
TGTGCCAGCAGTTTAAGTCCCGGGACGGTTAATTCACCCTTCCACTTC
CASSLSPGTVNSPFHF
>TRBD1|15|TRBJ2-7|.|TRBV6-5
TGTGTCAGCACTTACTCGAGTCAGGGGGCCTACGAGCAGTACTTC
CVSTYSSQGAYEQYF
>.|12|TRBJ2-7|few|TRBV7-9
TGTGCCAGCAGCTCCCCTCTAAGCGAGCAGTACTTC
CASSSPLSEQYF
>TRBD1|17|TRBJ1-1|.|TRBV5-1
TGCGCCAGCAGCTTGGAAGGGACAGGGTGGGTGACCACTGAAGCTTTCTTT
CASSLEGTGWVTTEAFF
>TRBD2|16|TRBJ2-3|.|TRBV6-5
TGTGCCAACAGACCCGGCGGGGGGTATAGCAATCAGACCCAGTATTTT
CANRPGGGYSNQTQYF
>TRBD1|16|TRBJ2-3|many|TRBV20-1
TGCAGTGCTCCAACAGCCGGGACAGGGGTCACAGATACGCAGTATTTT
CSAPTAGTGVTDTQYF
>TRBD1|14|TRBJ2-5|.|TRBV4-1
TGTGCCAGCAGCGGGACAGGGGGTCGGGAGACCCAGTACTTC
CASSGTGGRETQYF
>.|12|TRBJ2-1|.|TRBV5-4
TGTGCCAGCAGCTTGGACGGACGTGAGCAGATCTTC
CASSLDGREQIF
>.|14|TRBJ2-2|few|TRBV12-3/TRBV12-4
TGTGCCGCAACGGACAAGGAAAACACCGGGGAGCTGTTTTTT
CAATDKENTGELFF
>.|20|TRBJ1-4|many|TRBV6-1
TGTGCCAGCAGTGAATTTACTTCTTTCGGGGCCTCGGCAACTAATGAAAAACTGTTTTTT
CASSEFTSFGASATNEKLFF
>TRBD1|15|TRBJ2-2|.|TRBV4-2
TGTGCCAGCAGCCAACGGACAGGGAACACCGGGGAGCTGTTTTTT
CASSQRTGNTGELFF
>.|16|TRBJ2-1|once|TRBV11-1
TGTGCCAGCAGCTCTATGGGACTCAGGTTCTACGATGAGCAGTTCTTC
CASSSMGLRFYDEQFF